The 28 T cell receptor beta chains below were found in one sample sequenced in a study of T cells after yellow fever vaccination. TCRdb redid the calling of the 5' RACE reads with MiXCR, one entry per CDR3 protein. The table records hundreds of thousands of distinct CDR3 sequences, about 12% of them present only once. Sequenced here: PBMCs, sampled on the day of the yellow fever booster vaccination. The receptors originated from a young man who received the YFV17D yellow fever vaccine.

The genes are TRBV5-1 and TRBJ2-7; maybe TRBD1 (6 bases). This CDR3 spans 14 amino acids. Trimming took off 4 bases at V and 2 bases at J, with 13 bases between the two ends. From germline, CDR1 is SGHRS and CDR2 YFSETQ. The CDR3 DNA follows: TGCGCCAGCAGCCCGGGGACACCAGCCTACGAGCAGTACTTC. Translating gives CASSPGTPAYEQYF. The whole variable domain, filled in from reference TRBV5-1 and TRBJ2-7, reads KAGVTQTPRYLIKTRGQQVTLSCSPISGHRSVSWYQQTPGQGLQFLFEYFSETQRNKGNFPGRFSGRQFSNSRSEMNVSTLELGDSALYLCASSPGTPAYEQYFGPGTRLTVT.

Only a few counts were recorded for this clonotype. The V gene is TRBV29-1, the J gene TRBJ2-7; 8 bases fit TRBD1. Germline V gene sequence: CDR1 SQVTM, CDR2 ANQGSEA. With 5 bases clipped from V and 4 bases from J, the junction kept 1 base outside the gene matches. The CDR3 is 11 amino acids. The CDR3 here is CSVRTGYEQYF. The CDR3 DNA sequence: TGCAGCGTTCGGACAGGGTACGAGCAGTACTTC.

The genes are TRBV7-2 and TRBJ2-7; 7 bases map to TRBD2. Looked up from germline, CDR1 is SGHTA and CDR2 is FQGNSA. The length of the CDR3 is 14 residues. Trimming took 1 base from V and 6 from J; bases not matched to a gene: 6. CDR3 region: CASSLGLADGEQYF. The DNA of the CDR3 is TGTGCCAGCAGCTTAGGGCTAGCGGACGGCGAGCAGTACTTC.

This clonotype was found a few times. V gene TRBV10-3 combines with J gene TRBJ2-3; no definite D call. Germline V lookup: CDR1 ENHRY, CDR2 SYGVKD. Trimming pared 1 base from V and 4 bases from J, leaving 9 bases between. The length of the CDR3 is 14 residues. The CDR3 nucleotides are TGTGCCATCAGTGAGTTAGCACGGGCAGATACGCAGTATTTT. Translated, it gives CAISELARADTQYF.

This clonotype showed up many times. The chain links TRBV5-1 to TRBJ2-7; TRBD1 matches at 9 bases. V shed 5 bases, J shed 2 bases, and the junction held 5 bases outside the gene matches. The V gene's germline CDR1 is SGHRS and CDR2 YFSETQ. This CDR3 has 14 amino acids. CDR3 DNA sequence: TGCGCCAGCAGGGCCGGGACAGGGACCTACGAGCAGTACTTC. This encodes CASRAGTGTYEQYF.

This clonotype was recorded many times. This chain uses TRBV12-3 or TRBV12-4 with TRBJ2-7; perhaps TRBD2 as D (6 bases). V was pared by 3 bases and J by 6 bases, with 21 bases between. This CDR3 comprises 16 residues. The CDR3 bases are TGTGCCAGCAGTTTTGTGAATAGCGGTGGAGGGGTCGAGCAGTACTTC. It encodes CASSFVNSGGGVEQYF.

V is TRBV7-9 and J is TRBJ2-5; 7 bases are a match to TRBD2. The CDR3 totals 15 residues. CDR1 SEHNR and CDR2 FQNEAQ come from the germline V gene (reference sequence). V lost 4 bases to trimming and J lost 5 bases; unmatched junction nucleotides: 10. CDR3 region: CASSSSGDSEETQYF. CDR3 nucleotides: TGTGCCAGCAGCTCTAGCGGAGACAGCGAGGAGACCCAGTACTTC.

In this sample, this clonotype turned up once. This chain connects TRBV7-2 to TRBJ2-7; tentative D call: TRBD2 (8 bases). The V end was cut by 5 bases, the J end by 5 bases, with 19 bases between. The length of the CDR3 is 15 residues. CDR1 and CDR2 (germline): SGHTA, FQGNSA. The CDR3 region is CASSARGAGGNEQYF. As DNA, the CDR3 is TGTGCCAGCAGCGCCAGGGGGGCGGGAGGCAACGAGCAGTACTTC.

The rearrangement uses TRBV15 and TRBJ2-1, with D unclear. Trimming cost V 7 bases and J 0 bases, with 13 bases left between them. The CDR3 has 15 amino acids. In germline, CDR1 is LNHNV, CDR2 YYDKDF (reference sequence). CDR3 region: CATTPEVSSYNEQFF. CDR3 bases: TGTGCCACCACCCCTGAGGTTAGCTCCTACAATGAGCAGTTCTTC.

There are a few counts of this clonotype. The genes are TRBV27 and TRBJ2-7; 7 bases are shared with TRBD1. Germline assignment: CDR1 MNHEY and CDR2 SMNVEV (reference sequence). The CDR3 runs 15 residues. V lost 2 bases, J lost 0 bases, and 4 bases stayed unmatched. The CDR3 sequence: CASSLQPGGSYEQYF. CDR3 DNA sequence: TGTGCCAGCAGTTTACAGCCAGGGGGCTCCTACGAGCAGTACTTC.

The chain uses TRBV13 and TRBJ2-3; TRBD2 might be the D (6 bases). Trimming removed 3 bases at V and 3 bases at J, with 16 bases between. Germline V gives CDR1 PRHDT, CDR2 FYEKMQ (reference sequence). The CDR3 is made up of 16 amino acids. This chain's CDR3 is CASSLYSGRQTDTQYF. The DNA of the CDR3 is TGTGCCAGCAGCTTGTATAGCGGACGACAAACAGATACGCAGTATTTT.

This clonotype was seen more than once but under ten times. CDR3 in amino acids: CASSSIWAGRPSGELFF. CDR3 coding DNA: TGTGCCAGCAGCTCCATCTGGGCCGGGAGGCCATCCGGGGAGCTGTTTTTT. The chain couples TRBV11-2 to TRBJ2-2; 7 bases align to TRBD2. Germline CDR1 and CDR2: SGHAT and FQNNGV. The ends lost 4 bases at V and 6 bases at J; junction bases unmatched: 14. The CDR3 is 17 amino acids.

CDR3 nucleotide sequence: TGCAGCGTTGAAACGGGGAGCACAGATACGCAGTATTTT. It yields the protein CSVETGSTDTQYF. This rearrangement joins TRBV29-1 to TRBJ2-3; D is possibly TRBD2 (5 bases). V lost 2 bases and J lost 0, with 6 bases in between. Germline CDR1 and CDR2: SQVTM and ANQGSEA. The CDR3 is 13 amino acids.

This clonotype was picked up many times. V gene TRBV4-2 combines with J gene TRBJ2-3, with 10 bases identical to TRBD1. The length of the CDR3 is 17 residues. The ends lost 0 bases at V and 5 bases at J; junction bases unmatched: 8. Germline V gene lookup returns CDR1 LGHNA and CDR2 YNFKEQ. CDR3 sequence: CASSQDPGTGVKDTQYF. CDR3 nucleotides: TGTGCCAGCAGCCAAGATCCCGGGACAGGGGTGAAAGATACGCAGTATTTT.

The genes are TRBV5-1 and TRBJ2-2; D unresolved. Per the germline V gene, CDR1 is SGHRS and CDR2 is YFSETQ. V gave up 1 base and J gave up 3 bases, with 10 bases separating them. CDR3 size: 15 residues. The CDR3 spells CASSLRADYTGELFF. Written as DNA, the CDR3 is TGCGCCAGCAGCTTGAGGGCAGATTACACCGGGGAGCTGTTTTTT.

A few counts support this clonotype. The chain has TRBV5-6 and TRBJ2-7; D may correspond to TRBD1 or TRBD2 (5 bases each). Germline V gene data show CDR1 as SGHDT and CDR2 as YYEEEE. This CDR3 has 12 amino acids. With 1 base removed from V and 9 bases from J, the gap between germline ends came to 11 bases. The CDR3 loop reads CASSLMGVGQYF. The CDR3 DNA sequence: TGTGCCAGCAGCTTGATGGGGGTAGGGCAGTACTTC.

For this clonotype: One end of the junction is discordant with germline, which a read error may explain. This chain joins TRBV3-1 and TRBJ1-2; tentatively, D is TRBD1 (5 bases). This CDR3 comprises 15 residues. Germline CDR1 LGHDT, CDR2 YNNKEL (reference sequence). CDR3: CACSPLGGRGYGYTF. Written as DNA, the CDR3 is TGTGCCTGCAGCCCCCTTGGGGGGAGAGGGTATGGCTACACCTTC.

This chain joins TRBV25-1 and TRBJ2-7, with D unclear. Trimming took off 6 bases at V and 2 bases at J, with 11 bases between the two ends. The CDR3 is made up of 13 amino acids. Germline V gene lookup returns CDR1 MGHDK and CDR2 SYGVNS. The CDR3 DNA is TGTGCCAGCAGGGTTTCCGAAACCTACGAGCAGTACTTC. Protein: CASRVSETYEQYF.

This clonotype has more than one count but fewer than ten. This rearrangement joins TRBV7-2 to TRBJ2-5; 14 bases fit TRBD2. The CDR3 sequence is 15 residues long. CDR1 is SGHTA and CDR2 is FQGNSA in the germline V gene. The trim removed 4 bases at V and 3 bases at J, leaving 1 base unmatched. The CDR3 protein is CASSWGLAGEETQYF. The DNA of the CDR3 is TGTGCCAGCAGCTGGGGACTAGCGGGGGAAGAGACCCAGTACTTC.

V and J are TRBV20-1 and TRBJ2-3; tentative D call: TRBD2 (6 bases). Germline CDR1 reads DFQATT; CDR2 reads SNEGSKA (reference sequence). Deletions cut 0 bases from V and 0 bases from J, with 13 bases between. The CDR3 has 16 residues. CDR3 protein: CSARDPAGLSTDTQYF. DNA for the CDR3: TGCAGTGCTAGAGATCCGGCGGGATTGAGCACAGATACGCAGTATTTT.

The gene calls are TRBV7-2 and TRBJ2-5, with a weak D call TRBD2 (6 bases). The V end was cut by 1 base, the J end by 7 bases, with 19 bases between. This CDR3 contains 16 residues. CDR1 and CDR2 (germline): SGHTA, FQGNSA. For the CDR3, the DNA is TGTGCCAGCAGCTTAGTGGCGGGAATAAAGAAGTGGACCCAGTACTTC. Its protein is CASSLVAGIKKWTQYF. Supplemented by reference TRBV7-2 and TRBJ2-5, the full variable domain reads GAGVSQSPSNKVTEKGKDVELRCDPISGHTALYWYRQSLGQGLEFLIYFQGNSAPDKSGLPSDRFSAERTGGSVSTLTIQRTQQEDSAVYLCASSLVAGIKKWTQYFGPGTRLLVL.

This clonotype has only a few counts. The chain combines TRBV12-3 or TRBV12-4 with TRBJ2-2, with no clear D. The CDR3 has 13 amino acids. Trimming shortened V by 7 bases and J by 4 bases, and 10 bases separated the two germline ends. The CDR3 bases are TGTGCCAGCACCTCTTTAGGCACCGGGGAGCTGTTTTTT. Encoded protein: CASTSLGTGELFF.

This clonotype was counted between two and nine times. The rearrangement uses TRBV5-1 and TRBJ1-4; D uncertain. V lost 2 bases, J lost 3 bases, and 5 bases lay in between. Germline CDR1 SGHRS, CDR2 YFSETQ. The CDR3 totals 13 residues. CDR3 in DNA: TGCGCCAGCAGCTTACAGCCTAATGAAAAACTGTTTTTT. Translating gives CASSLQPNEKLFF.

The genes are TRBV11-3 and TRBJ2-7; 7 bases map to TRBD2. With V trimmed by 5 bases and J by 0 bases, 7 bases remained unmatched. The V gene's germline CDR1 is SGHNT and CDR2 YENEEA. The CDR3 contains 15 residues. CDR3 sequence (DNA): TGTGCCAGCAGCACGGGACTAACGAGCTCCTACGAGCAGTACTTC. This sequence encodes CASSTGLTSSYEQYF.

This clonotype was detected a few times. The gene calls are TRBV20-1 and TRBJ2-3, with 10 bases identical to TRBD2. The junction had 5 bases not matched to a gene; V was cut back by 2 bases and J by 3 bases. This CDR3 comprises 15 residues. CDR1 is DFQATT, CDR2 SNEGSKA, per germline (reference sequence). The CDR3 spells CSARPLAGETDTQYF. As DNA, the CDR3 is TGCAGTGCTAGACCGCTAGCGGGGGAAACAGATACGCAGTATTTT.

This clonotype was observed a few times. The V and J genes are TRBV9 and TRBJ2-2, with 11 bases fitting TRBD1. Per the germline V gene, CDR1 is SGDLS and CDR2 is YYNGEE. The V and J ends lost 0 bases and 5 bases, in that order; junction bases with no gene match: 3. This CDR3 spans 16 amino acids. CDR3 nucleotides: TGTGCCAGCAGCGTAGAAGGACAGGGGGCAACCGGGGAGCTGTTTTTT. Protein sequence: CASSVEGQGATGELFF. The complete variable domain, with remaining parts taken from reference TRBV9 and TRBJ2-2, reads DSGVTQTPKHLITATGQRVTLRCSPRSGDLSVYWYQQSLDQGLQFLIQYYNGEERAKGNILERFSAQQFPDLHSELNLSSLELGDSALYFCASSVEGQGATGELFFGEGSRLTVL.

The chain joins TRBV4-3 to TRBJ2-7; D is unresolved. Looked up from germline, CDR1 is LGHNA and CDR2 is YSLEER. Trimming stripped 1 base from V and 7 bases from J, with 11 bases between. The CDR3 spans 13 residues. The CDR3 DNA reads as TGCGCCAGCAGCCAAGGGACCCCTTGGGAGCAGTACTTC. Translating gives CASSQGTPWEQYF.

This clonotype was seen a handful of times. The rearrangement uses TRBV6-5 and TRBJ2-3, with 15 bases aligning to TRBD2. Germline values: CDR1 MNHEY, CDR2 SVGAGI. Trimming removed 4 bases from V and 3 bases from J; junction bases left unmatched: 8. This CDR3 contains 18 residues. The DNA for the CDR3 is TGTGCCAGCAGTTCCCATCGGACTAGCGGGAGGGGAACAGATACGCAGTATTTT. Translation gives CASSSHRTSGRGTDTQYF.